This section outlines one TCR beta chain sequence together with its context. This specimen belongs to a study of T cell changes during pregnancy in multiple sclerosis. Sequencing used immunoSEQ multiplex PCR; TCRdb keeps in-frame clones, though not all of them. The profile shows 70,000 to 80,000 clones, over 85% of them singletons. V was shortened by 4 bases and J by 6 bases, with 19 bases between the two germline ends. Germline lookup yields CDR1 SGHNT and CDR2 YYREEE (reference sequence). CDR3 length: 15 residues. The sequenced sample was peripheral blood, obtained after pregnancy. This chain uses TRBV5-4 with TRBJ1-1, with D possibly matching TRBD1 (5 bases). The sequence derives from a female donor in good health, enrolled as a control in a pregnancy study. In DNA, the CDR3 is TGTGCCAGCAGCGTTGGTTGGGGGGGGGAGGCTGAAGCTTTCTTT. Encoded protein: CASSVGWGGEAEAFF.